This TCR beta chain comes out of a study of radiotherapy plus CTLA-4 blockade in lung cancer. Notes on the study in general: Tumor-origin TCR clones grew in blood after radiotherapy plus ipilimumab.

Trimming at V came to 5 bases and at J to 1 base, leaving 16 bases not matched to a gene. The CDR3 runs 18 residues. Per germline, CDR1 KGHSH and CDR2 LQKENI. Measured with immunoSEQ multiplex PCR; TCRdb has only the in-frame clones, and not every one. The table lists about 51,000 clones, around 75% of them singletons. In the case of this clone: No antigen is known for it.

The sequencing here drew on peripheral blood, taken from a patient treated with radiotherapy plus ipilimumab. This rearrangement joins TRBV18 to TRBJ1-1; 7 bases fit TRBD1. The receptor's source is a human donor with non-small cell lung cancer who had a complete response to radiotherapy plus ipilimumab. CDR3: CASSSNPIRQGKNTEAFF. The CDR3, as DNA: TGTGCCAGCTCATCTAACCCTATTAGACAGGGTAAGAACACTGAAGCTTTCTTT.